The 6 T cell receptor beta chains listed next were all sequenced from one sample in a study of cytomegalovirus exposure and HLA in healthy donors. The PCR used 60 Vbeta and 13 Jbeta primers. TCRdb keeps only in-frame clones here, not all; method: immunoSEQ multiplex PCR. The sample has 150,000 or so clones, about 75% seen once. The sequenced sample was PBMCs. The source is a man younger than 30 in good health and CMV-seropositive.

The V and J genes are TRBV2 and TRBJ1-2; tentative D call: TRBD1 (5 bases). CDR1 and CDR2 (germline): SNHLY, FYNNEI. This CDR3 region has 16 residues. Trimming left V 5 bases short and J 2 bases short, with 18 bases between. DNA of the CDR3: TGTGCCAGCAGTCCACAAGCCCTACAGGCGAACTATGGCTACACCTTC. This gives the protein CASSPQALQANYGYTF.

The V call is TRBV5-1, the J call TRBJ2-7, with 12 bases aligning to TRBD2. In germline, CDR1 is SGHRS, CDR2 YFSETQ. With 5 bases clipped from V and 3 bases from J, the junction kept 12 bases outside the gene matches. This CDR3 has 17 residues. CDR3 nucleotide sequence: TGCGCCAGCAGGTACGGTCTAGCGGGAGGGATTTTCTACGAGCAGTACTTC. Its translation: CASRYGLAGGIFYEQYF.

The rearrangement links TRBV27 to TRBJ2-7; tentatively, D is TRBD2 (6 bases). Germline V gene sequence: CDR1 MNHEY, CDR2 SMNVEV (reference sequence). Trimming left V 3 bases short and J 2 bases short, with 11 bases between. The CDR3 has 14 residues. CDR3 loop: CASSFGGSPYEQYF. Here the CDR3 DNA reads TGTGCCAGCAGTTTTGGGGGGAGCCCCTACGAGCAGTACTTC.

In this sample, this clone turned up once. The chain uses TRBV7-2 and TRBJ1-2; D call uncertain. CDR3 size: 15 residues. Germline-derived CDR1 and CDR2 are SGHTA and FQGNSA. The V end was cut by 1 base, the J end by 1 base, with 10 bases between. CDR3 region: CASSLEAAVNYGYTF. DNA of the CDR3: TGTGCCAGCAGCTTAGAGGCAGCGGTTAACTATGGCTACACCTTC.

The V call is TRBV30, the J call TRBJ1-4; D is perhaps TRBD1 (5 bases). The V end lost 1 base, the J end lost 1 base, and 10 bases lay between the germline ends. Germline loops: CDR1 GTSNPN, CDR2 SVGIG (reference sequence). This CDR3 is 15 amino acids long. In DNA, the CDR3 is TGTGCCTGGAGTGGGGGCACGAGAACTAATGAAAAACTGTTTTTT. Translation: CAWSGGTRTNEKLFF. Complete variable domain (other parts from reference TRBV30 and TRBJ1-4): SQTIHQWPATLVQPVGSPLSLECTVEGTSNPNLYWYRQAAGRGLQLLFYSVGIGQISSEVPQNLSASRPQDRQFILSSKKLLLSDSGFYLCAWSGGTRTNEKLFFGSGTQLSVL.

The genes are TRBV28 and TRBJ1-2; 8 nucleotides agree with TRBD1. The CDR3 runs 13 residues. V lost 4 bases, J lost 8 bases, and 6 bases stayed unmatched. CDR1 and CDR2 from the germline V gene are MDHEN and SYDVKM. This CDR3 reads CASSSQGQAGYTF. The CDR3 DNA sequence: TGTGCCAGCAGTTCCCAGGGACAGGCCGGCTACACCTTC.